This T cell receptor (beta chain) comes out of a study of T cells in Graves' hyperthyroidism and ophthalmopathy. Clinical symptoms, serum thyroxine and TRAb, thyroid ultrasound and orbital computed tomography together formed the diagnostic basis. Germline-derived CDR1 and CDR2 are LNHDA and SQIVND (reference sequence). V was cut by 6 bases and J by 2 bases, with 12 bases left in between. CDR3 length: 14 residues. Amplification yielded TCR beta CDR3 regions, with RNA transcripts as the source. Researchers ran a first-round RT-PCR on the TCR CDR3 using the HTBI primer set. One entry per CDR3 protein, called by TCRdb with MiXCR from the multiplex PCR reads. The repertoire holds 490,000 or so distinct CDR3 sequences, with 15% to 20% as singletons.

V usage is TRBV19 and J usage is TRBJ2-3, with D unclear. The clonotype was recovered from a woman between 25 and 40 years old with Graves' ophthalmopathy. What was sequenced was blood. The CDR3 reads CASRIQDYTDTQYF. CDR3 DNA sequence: TGTGCCAGTAGAATCCAGGATTACACAGATACGCAGTATTTT.